Following are 18 T cell receptor beta chains from one sample sequenced in a study of T cells in Graves' hyperthyroidism and ophthalmopathy. It was RNA transcripts that yielded the amplified TCR beta CDR3 regions. The HTBI primer set served for first-round RT-PCR of the TCR CDR3. TCRdb reprocessed the multiplex PCR reads via MiXCR and lists one record per CDR3 protein. The table lists approximately 700,000 distinct CDR3 sequences, 40% to 55% of them singletons. The sample taken for sequencing was peripheral blood or thyroid tissue (not recorded which). Every receptor here comes from an adult man with Graves' disease, either hyperthyroidism or ophthalmopathy (not recorded which).

The chain carries TRBV12-3 or TRBV12-4 and TRBJ1-2; 11 bases are shared with TRBD1. V was clipped by 5 bases and J by 4 bases; unmatched bases: 3. This CDR3 is 14 amino acids long. The DNA of the CDR3 is TGTGCCAGCAGTAGGGACAGGGGGGTCTATGGCTACACCTTC. It encodes CASSRDRGVYGYTF.

This clonotype was observed at least ten times. This chain connects TRBV29-1 to TRBJ2-5, with a tentative D call TRBD1 (7 bases). V lost 4 bases and J 4 bases, leaving 13 bases between the germline ends. Germline assignment: CDR1 SQVTM and CDR2 ANQGSEA. The CDR3 has 13 amino acids. As DNA, the CDR3 is TGCAGCGTTGGTCACAGGGGAGGAGAGACCCAGTACTTC. This translates into CSVGHRGGETQYF. Full variable domain (remainder filled in from reference TRBV29-1 and TRBJ2-5): SAVISQKPSRDICQRGTSLTIQCQVDSQVTMMFWYRQQPGQSLTLIATANQGSEATYESGFVIDKFPISRPNLTFSTLTVSNMSPEDSSIYLCSVGHRGGETQYFGPGTRLLVL.

This clonotype has at least ten counts. The CDR3 sequence: CSAATGTTGANVLTF. The CDR3 DNA follows: TGCAGCGCTGCCACTGGGACAACTGGGGCCAACGTCCTGACTTTC. The rearrangement uses TRBV29-1 and TRBJ2-6; the D gene is possibly TRBD1 (6 bases). V shed 7 bases and J shed 2 bases, with 15 bases lying between them. The CDR3 is 15 amino acids. Per the germline V gene, CDR1 is SQVTM and CDR2 is ANQGSEA.

This clonotype was picked up many times. V usage is TRBV7-9 and J usage is TRBJ2-7, with unresolved D. The V gene lost 2 bases and the J gene lost 2 bases, with 7 bases spanning the gap. The CDR3 loop spans 13 amino acids. Germline CDR1 is SEHNR and CDR2 is FQNEAQ (reference sequence). The CDR3, as DNA: TGTGCCAGCAGCTTAACCCCTACCTACGAGCAGTACTTC. Translating it yields CASSLTPTYEQYF.

This rearrangement joins TRBV29-1 to TRBJ1-1; D perhaps matches TRBD1 (5 bases). V was trimmed by 5 bases and J by 5 bases, leaving 9 bases between them. The CDR3 runs 11 residues. The germline gives CDR1 SQVTM, CDR2 ANQGSEA. The CDR3 sequence: CSVLEGTEAFF. In DNA form, the CDR3 reads TGCAGCGTTCTTGAGGGGACTGAAGCTTTCTTT.

The table lists this clonotype with a few counts. The chain recombines TRBV19 with TRBJ1-1; D ambiguous. The germline gives CDR1 LNHDA, CDR2 SQIVND (reference sequence). Trimming took off 7 bases at V and 4 bases at J, with 25 bases between the two ends. This CDR3 contains 17 residues. This CDR3 is CASTKTAGGRLRTEAFF. For the CDR3, the DNA is TGTGCCAGTACCAAGACGGCGGGAGGACGGTTGCGCACTGAAGCTTTCTTT. The full variable domain, with the rest looked up from reference TRBV19 and TRBJ1-1, is DGGITQSPKYLFRKEGQNVTLSCEQNLNHDAMYWYRQDPGQGLRLIYYSQIVNDFQKGDIAEGYSVSREKKESFPLTVTSAQKNPTAFYLCASTKTAGGRLRTEAFFGQGTRLTVV.

In this sample, this clonotype turned up many times. V is TRBV9 and J is TRBJ1-4, with unresolved D. In germline, CDR1 is SGDLS, CDR2 YYNGEE. This CDR3 region has 16 residues. Deletions cut 2 bases from V and 3 bases from J, with 14 bases between. The CDR3 protein is CASSVEGRVPNEKLFF. The CDR3 nucleotides read TGTGCCAGCAGCGTCGAAGGTCGCGTCCCTAATGAAAAACTGTTTTTT.

The chain joins TRBV20-1 to TRBJ1-2; D remains ambiguous. The CDR3 sequence is 13 residues long. Trimming took off 4 bases at V and 4 bases at J, with 13 bases between the two ends. Germline V gene data show CDR1 as DFQATT and CDR2 as SNEGSKA (reference sequence). The CDR3 loop is CSATSGASYGYTF. CDR3 nucleotide sequence: TGCAGTGCTACCTCAGGAGCTAGCTATGGCTACACCTTC.

This clonotype was recorded a few times. V is TRBV19 and J is TRBJ1-2; D gene unclear. Per germline, CDR1 LNHDA and CDR2 SQIVND (reference sequence). The CDR3 contains 15 residues. The germline V and J ends were trimmed by 1 base and 2 bases, with 11 bases remaining between them. The CDR3: CASSIAPARNYGYTF. The CDR3 region has the DNA TGTGCCAGTAGTATAGCCCCAGCCCGGAACTATGGCTACACCTTC.

This clonotype was counted many times. The rearrangement joins TRBV29-1 to TRBJ1-1; D is possibly TRBD1 (6 bases). The CDR3 consists of 13 residues. V lost 8 bases and J 2 bases, leaving 15 bases between the germline ends. The germline CDR1 and CDR2 sequences are SQVTM and ANQGSEA. CDR3 coding DNA: TGCAGCAACCGACAGGTCCTAAACACTGAAGCTTTCTTT. Protein product: CSNRQVLNTEAFF.

This clonotype has only a few counts. V usage is TRBV20-1 and J usage is TRBJ2-5; D remains unclear. CDR1 and CDR2 (germline): DFQATT, SNEGSKA (reference sequence). The CDR3 sequence is 14 residues long. Trimming removed 1 base from V and 5 bases from J, with 14 bases in between. The CDR3 here is CSARGRTLRETQYF. In DNA form, the CDR3 reads TGCAGTGCTAGAGGAAGGACCCTTCGCGAGACCCAGTACTTC.

This clonotype was detected only a few times. The V gene is TRBV19, the J gene TRBJ1-5; D gene ambiguous. Germline CDR1 LNHDA, CDR2 SQIVND (reference sequence). This CDR3 spans 13 amino acids. V lost 7 bases to trimming and J lost 4 bases, with 11 bases between them. In nucleotides, the CDR3 is TGTGCCAGTACCGGACGGGGAAATCAGCCCCAGCATTTT. Translated: CASTGRGNQPQHF.

The chain carries TRBV24-1 and TRBJ2-7, with TRBD1 identical over 11 bases. V lost 5 bases, J lost 6 bases, and 2 bases stayed unmatched. CDR3 length: 13 amino acids. Germline assignment: CDR1 KGHDR and CDR2 SFDVKD. CDR3 protein: CATSGTGGFEQYF. For the CDR3, the DNA is TGTGCCACCAGTGGGACAGGGGGCTTCGAGCAGTACTTC.

To note about this clonotype: Given a much more abundant clone one base away, this may be a read error. The CDR3 region is CAISEAGTGGYEQYF. The CDR3, as DNA: TGTGCCATCAGTGAAGCGGGGACAGGGGGCTACGAGCAGTACTTC. This sequence joins TRBV10-3 and TRBJ2-7, with 11 bases fitting TRBD1. The CDR3 is made up of 15 amino acids. Looked up from germline, CDR1 is ENHRY and CDR2 is SYGVKD. The junction had 4 bases not matched to a gene; V was cut back by 3 bases and J by 3 bases.

Concerning this clonotype: At one boundary the junction diverges from the germline segment, which might be a read error. This sequence joins TRBV19 and TRBJ1-4; TRBD1 agrees at 7 bases. The CDR3 is made up of 14 amino acids. Germline assignment: CDR1 LNHDA and CDR2 SQIVND (reference sequence). CDR3 protein: CASSDRATNEKLLF. CDR3 coding DNA: TGTGCCAGTAGTGACAGGGCAACTAATGAAAAACTGCTTTTT.

The chain links TRBV7-9 to TRBJ1-4, with D possibly matching TRBD1 (6 bases). This CDR3 region has 14 residues. Per the germline V gene, CDR1 is SEHNR and CDR2 is FQNEAQ (reference sequence). V was trimmed by 0 bases and J by 11 bases, leaving 13 bases between them. The CDR3 DNA reads TGTGCCAGCAGCTTAGCGTTGGAGGGGGGGAAACTGTTTTTT. This encodes CASSLALEGGKLFF. Complete variable domain (other parts from reference TRBV7-9 and TRBJ1-4): DTGVSQNPRHKITKRGQNVTFRCDPISEHNRLYWYRQTLGQGPEFLTYFQNEAQLEKSRLLSDRFSAERPKGSFSTLEIQRTEQGDSAMYLCASSLALEGGKLFFGSGTQLSVL.

CDR3: CASSQGGVRNQPQHF. The CDR3, as DNA: TGTGCCAGCAGCCAAGGGGGCGTTAGGAATCAGCCCCAGCATTTT. The chain is built from TRBV19 and TRBJ1-5; 7 nucleotides agree with TRBD1. Germline CDR1 LNHDA, CDR2 SQIVND (reference sequence). The CDR3 spans 15 residues. The J segment lost 4 bases and the V segment lost 9 bases, leaving 12 bases of the junction unmatched.

Notes on this clonotype: A much larger clone is a single base away; this may be a read error. The rearrangement joins TRBV7-9 to TRBJ2-7; no firm D call. CDR1 is SEHNR and CDR2 is FQNEAQ in the germline V gene (reference sequence). The germline V and J ends were trimmed by 5 bases and 1 base, with 9 bases remaining between them. The CDR3 sequence is 13 residues long. In nucleotides, the CDR3 is TGTGCCAGCAGCCAGGACGAGTCCTACGAGCAGTACTTC. Encoded protein: CASSQDESYEQYF.